A selection of T cell receptor beta chains follows, all from one sample in a study of blood T cell repertoires in COVID-19. Data came from immunoSEQ multiplex PCR; TCRdb stores just in-frame clones and leaves some out. The sample includes about 160,000 clones, about 85% of them seen just once. Material for sequencing was peripheral blood. The receptors come from a man between 35 and 55 years old with acute or convalescent COVID-19. Both conserved end residues are part of each CDR3. A D gene is named only where the DNA matches it firmly. A clone size is listed for some rows: how often the clone was seen (once, few, many), or a class if it is expanded.

TRBJ1-6 TRBD1 TRBV4-1 NA TGCGCCAGCAGCCGCACAGGGGGCTCACCCCTCCACTTT CASSRTGGSPLHF
TRBJ1-5 NA TRBV18 NA TGTGCCAGCTCACAACTCTCGACAGGTCCCCATCAGCCCCAGCATTTT CASSQLSTGPHQPQHF
TRBJ1-2 NA TRBV15 NA TGTGCCACCAGCAGAGGACAGAAATATGGCTACACCTTC CATSRGQKYGYTF
TRBJ2-1 TRBD2 TRBV9 NA TGTGCCAGCAGCAGGAGCGGGGGGGACAATGAGCAGTTCTTC CASSRSGGDNEQFF
TRBJ2-3 NA TRBV14 NA TGTGCCAGCAGCCAAGAGGACACAGATATGCAGTATTTT CASSQEDTDMQYF
TRBJ1-2 TRBD1 TRBV5-4 once TGTGCCAGCAGCCCCCCGGGACAGAACTATGGCTACACCTTC CASSPPGQNYGYTF
TRBJ1-3 TRBD1 TRBV30 NA TGTGCCTGGACGCCCTGGGACAGGGGGCTAACAGGAAACACCATATATTTT CAWTPWDRGLTGNTIYF
TRBJ2-7 NA TRBV7-3 NA TGTGCCAGCAGCTCTCTCGAGGAGGACGAGCAGTACTTC CASSSLEEDEQYF
TRBJ1-2 TRBD1 TRBV6-6 NA TGTGCCAGCAGACACAGGGGGGAGGACTATGGCTACACCTTC CASRHRGEDYGYTF
TRBJ2-7 TRBD1 TRBV18 NA TGTGCCAGCTCACCCTTTAGGACAGGAGGTAGCGAGCAGTACTTC CASSPFRTGGSEQYF
TRBJ1-5 TRBD1 TRBV5-5 NA TGTGCCAGCAGCTTGGTAGGGGACAGGACGATTAGGCCCCAGCATTTT CASSLVGDRTIRPQHF
TRBJ1-4 NA TRBV7-2 NA TGTGCCAGCTCCTTATCGGGGGTGGGGCATGAAAAACTGTTTTTT CASSLSGVGHEKLFF
TRBJ1-5 NA TRBV5-5 NA TGTGCCAGCAGCTTGGTAGAGAGCAATCAGCCCCAGCATTTT CASSLVESNQPQHF
TRBJ1-1 NA TRBV21-1 NA TGTGCCAGCACTCCTTCCGAGGCGGGAAGACCCAAGAACACTGAAGCTTTCTTT CASTPSEAGRPKNTEAFF
TRBJ2-1 TRBD1 TRBV29-1 NA TGCAGCGTTCCCTGGGACAGGGGCATCCACAATGAGCAGTTCTTC CSVPWDRGIHNEQFF
TRBJ2-3 NA TRBV6-1 NA TGTGCCAGCAGTGAAACGGTTCTCCGCACAGATACGCAGTATTTT CASSETVLRTDTQYF
TRBJ1-1 TRBD1 TRBV5-5 few TGTGCCAGCAGTTCCCGGGACAGGGCGAGTGAAGCTTTCTTT CASSSRDRASEAFF
TRBJ1-3 TRBD1 TRBV2 NA TGTGCCAGCAGTGAAGTGGCAGGGGGCATTGGAAACACCATATATTTT CASSEVAGGIGNTIYF
TRBJ1-5 NA TRBV27 NA TGTGCCAGCAGTTTACAGGCGGGGGCGAATCAGCCCCAGCATTTT CASSLQAGANQPQHF
TRBJ2-7 NA TRBV6-2/TRBV6-3 NA TGTGCCAGCAGTTACCCGGGTTACGAGCAGTACTTC CASSYPGYEQYF
TRBJ1-1 TRBD1 TRBV2 NA TGTGCCAGCAGCGCCCAGGGGGTCGGGAACACTGAAGCTTTCTTT CASSAQGVGNTEAFF
TRBJ2-5 TRBD1 TRBV11-2 once TGTGCCAGCAGCCCCGAATCTGGACAGGGGGCTAGCGAGACCCAGTACTTC CASSPESGQGASETQYF
TRBJ1-1 NA TRBV5-1 NA TGCGCCAGCAGCCAGGTTCAGGGAATGAACACTGAAGCTTTCTTT CASSQVQGMNTEAFF
TRBJ1-5 NA TRBV18 NA TGTGCCAGCTCACCAGTCCGGGGGCCCCAGCATTTT CASSPVRGPQHF
TRBJ2-2 NA TRBV11-3 once TGTGCCAGCAGCTTAAAGGGGGCCGGGGAGCTGTTTTTT CASSLKGAGELFF
TRBJ1-1 NA TRBV25-1 NA TGTGCCAGCAGGGCGGCGGGGAGGGGTGAAGCTTTCTTT CASRAAGRGEAFF
TRBJ2-1 NA TRBV10-3 NA TGTGCCACGCGGGACGGCTCCTACAATGAGCAGTTCTTC CATRDGSYNEQFF
TRBJ1-1 NA TRBV30 NA TGTGCCTGGGGACAACAGAACACTGAAGCTTTCTTT CAWGQQNTEAFF
TRBJ1-2 NA TRBV24-1 once TGTGCCACCAGTGATCGGGCGGGGGATGGCTACACCTTC CATSDRAGDGYTF